One sample yielded the 24 T cell receptor beta chains listed below, sequenced in a study of beta chain features in type 1 diabetes. Overall study findings and caveats: Moderate yet significant TCRB CDR3 shortening was seen in Type 1 diabetes patients in all four CD4+ subsets.

No antigens are known for them. Expressed TCRB transcripts were sequenced, since all the RNA that had been isolated was reverse transcribed. The method was immunoSEQ multiplex PCR; TCRdb's version includes in-frame clones alone and lacks a portion of them. The sample has approximately 250,000 clones, approximately 24% seen once. Input material: naive CD4+ T cells from blood. The receptor set was obtained from a woman aged 25 to 39 with type 1 diabetes.

This clone was detected only a few times. The CDR3 DNA follows: TGTGCCAGCAGCTTACTACTAGCGGAGACCCAGTACTTC. It translates to CASSLLLAETQYF. The chain recombines TRBV7-6 with TRBJ2-5, with TRBD2 matching over 7 bases. There are 13 residues in the CDR3. Germline assignment: CDR1 SGHVS and CDR2 FNYEAQ. V lost 2 bases and J lost 5; bases outside the gene matches: 2. Variable domain in full (rest from reference TRBV7-6 and TRBJ2-5): GAGVSQSPRYKVTKRGQDVALRCDPISGHVSLYWYRQALGQGPEFLTYFNYEAQQDKSGLPNDRFSAERPEGSISTLTIQRTEQRDSAMYRCASSLLLAETQYFGPGTRLLVL.

This chain connects TRBV4-2 to TRBJ2-7, with unresolved D. V was clipped by 3 bases and J by 3 bases, with 6 bases between them. This CDR3 contains 12 residues. The germline V gene has CDR1 LGHNA and CDR2 YNFKEQ. CDR3 nucleotide sequence: TGTGCCAGCAGCCACTCCCGCTACGAGCAGTACTTC. It yields the protein CASSHSRYEQYF.

The rearrangement uses TRBV25-1 and TRBJ2-3; 7 nucleotides agree with TRBD2. Losses at the gene ends were 5 bases for V and 4 bases for J; bases not matched to a gene: 6. The CDR3 loop spans 14 amino acids. CDR1 is MGHDK, CDR2 SYGVNS, per germline. CDR3 region: CASSRGLPSDTQYF. The CDR3 nucleotides read TGTGCCAGCAGTAGGGGACTACCCTCAGATACGCAGTATTTT.

This chain uses TRBV27 with TRBJ2-5, with D hard to call. From germline, CDR1 is MNHEY and CDR2 SMNVEV (reference sequence). The CDR3 contains 15 residues. Deletions cut 0 bases from V and 1 base from J, with 9 bases between. Here the CDR3 reads CASSLSVAVQETQYF. The CDR3 bases are TGTGCCAGCAGTTTATCGGTTGCAGTCCAAGAGACCCAGTACTTC.

The gene calls are TRBV28 and TRBJ2-1; no clear D. CDR3 length: 12 residues. Germline CDR1 and CDR2: MDHEN and SYDVKM. V lost 2 bases and J lost 7, with 6 bases in between. CDR3 bases: TGTGCCAGCAGTTTAAGTGCGAATGAGCAGTTCTTC. Protein: CASSLSANEQFF.

DNA for the CDR3: TGTGCCAGCTCACAGTTTGTACGCACCGGGACAGGGTCCTACGAGCAGTACTTC. It encodes CASSQFVRTGTGSYEQYF. The chain couples TRBV18 to TRBJ2-7, with TRBD1 identical over 9 bases. The trim removed 4 bases at V and 1 base at J, leaving 14 bases unmatched. The length of the CDR3 is 18 residues. CDR1 is KGHSH and CDR2 is LQKENI in the germline V gene.

In this sample, this clone turned up a few times. This sequence joins TRBV5-1 and TRBJ2-2; TRBD2 matches at 8 bases. Per germline, CDR1 SGHRS and CDR2 YFSETQ. The CDR3 runs to 16 residues. J was trimmed by 2 bases and V by 0 bases; bases with no gene match: 3. CDR3: CASSLGGRPNTGELFF. CDR3 nucleotide sequence: TGCGCCAGCAGCTTGGGCGGGAGGCCCAACACCGGGGAGCTGTTTTTT.

The chain uses TRBV28 and TRBJ2-2; 7 positions agree with TRBD2. The CDR3 covers 15 residues. The germline V gene encodes CDR1 MDHEN and CDR2 SYDVKM. V shed 7 bases, J shed 0 bases, and the junction held 5 bases outside the gene matches. The CDR3: CASTFSGTNTGELFF. As DNA, the CDR3 is TGTGCCAGCACCTTCAGCGGGACGAACACCGGGGAGCTGTTTTTT.

The chain links TRBV6-6 to TRBJ2-3; the D gene is possibly TRBD1 (5 bases). The CDR3 loop spans 14 amino acids. V shed 4 bases and J shed 2 bases, with 10 bases lying between them. CDR1 MNHNY and CDR2 SVGAGI come from the germline V gene (reference sequence). CDR3 sequence: CASSSDMITDTQYF. The CDR3 bases are TGTGCCAGCAGTTCGGACATGATCACAGATACGCAGTATTTT.

This clone showed up just once. CDR3 nucleotide sequence: TGTGCCAGCAGTCAAAGACTAGCGACCTACGAGCAGTACTTC. This translates into CASSQRLATYEQYF. The genes are TRBV28 and TRBJ2-7, with 8 bases aligning to TRBD2. The CDR3 contains 14 residues. Germline CDR1 is MDHEN and CDR2 is SYDVKM. The V gene end was trimmed by 5 bases and the J gene end by 2 bases; junction bases not matched to a gene: 5. Full variable domain (remainder filled in from reference TRBV28 and TRBJ2-7): DVKVTQSSRYLVKRTGEKVFLECVQDMDHENMFWYRQDPGLGLRLIYFSYDVKMKEKGDIPEGYSVSREKKERFSLILESASTNQTSMYLCASSQRLATYEQYFGPGTRLTVT.

The chain recombines TRBV5-6 with TRBJ1-1; D gene ambiguous. The V gene's germline CDR1 is SGHDT and CDR2 YYEEEE. The CDR3 loop spans 13 amino acids. Trimming removed 0 bases at V and 1 base at J, with 4 bases between. CDR3 loop: CASSLDRNTEAFF. The DNA for the CDR3 is TGTGCCAGCAGCTTGGACAGGAACACTGAAGCTTTCTTT.

A few counts support this clone. V is TRBV30 and J is TRBJ2-1; TRBD2 aligns across 10 bases. Germline CDR1 GTSNPN, CDR2 SVGIG (reference sequence). J lost 15 bases, V lost 2 bases, and 7 bases had no gene match. The CDR3 totals 12 residues. The CDR3 coding sequence is TGTGCCTGGAGTCTAGCGGGAGTTGGGCGGTTCTTC. This translates into CAWSLAGVGRFF.

A few counts support this clone. The chain links TRBV11-2 to TRBJ2-1; 8 nucleotides agree with TRBD2. Germline V gene data show CDR1 as SGHAT and CDR2 as FQNNGV. The V segment lost 5 bases and the J segment 0 bases; nucleotides outside the gene matches: 6. This CDR3 has 16 residues. The CDR3 is CASSPVAGPSYNEQFF. The CDR3 DNA is TGTGCCAGCAGCCCTGTAGCGGGACCCTCCTACAATGAGCAGTTCTTC.

This clone has a handful of counts. This sequence joins TRBV6-5 and TRBJ2-3, with a tentative D call TRBD1 (5 bases). Germline assignment: CDR1 MNHEY and CDR2 SVGAGI. Between the trimmed V and J ends, which lost 2 bases and 6 bases, there was a span of 12 bases. This CDR3 comprises 14 residues. The CDR3 DNA is TGTGCCAGCAGTTACAGGAAAGCAGGGGATACGCAGTATTTT. Amino acids: CASSYRKAGDTQYF.

This clone was found a few times. The chain couples TRBV5-1 to TRBJ2-7, with TRBD2 matching 12 bases. CDR3 size: 15 residues. The trim removed 5 bases at V and 4 bases at J, leaving 7 bases unmatched. The germline CDR1 and CDR2 sequences are SGHRS and YFSETQ. CDR3 bases: TGCGCCAGCAGTCGGACTAGCGGGGAATCGTACGAGCAGTACTTC. As protein: CASSRTSGESYEQYF.

This chain uses TRBV7-9 with TRBJ2-4, with 12 bases lining up with TRBD2. CDR1 SEHNR and CDR2 FQNEAQ come from the germline V gene (reference sequence). This CDR3 comprises 17 residues. Trimming cost V 2 bases and J 1 base; bases outside gene matches: 3. CDR3 nucleotides: TGTGCCAGCAGCTTATCTAGCGGGAGGGTGGCCAAAAACATTCAGTACTTC. Amino acids: CASSLSSGRVAKNIQYF.

J is TRBJ2-5 and V is TRBV7-3, with D tentatively TRBD2 (5 bases). The CDR3 totals 14 residues. With 1 base removed from V and 2 bases from J, the gap between germline ends came to 8 bases. The germline V gene has CDR1 SGHTA and CDR2 FQGTGA. The CDR3 region is CASSLIASQETQYF. CDR3 bases: TGTGCCAGCAGCTTAATAGCGAGTCAAGAGACCCAGTACTTC.

CDR3 residues: CASSWSSTEAFF. CDR3 coding DNA: TGTGCCAGCAGTTGGAGCTCCACTGAAGCTTTCTTT. The chain links TRBV28 to TRBJ1-1; no reliable D call. The CDR3 loop spans 12 amino acids. The V end lost 4 bases, the J end lost 4 bases, and 7 bases lay between the germline ends. Germline V CDR1 and CDR2: MDHEN, SYDVKM.

This clone was seen more than once but under ten times. The same CDR3 arises from other DNA sequences in this sample as well. This chain links TRBV9 with TRBJ2-3; D gene unclear. This CDR3 is built from 14 residues. The ends were cut back, 2 bases at V and 1 base at J, with 8 bases in the middle. CDR1 and CDR2 from the germline V gene are SGDLS and YYNGEE. The CDR3 sequence: CASSVRQGTDTQYF. The CDR3 region has the DNA TGTGCCAGCAGCGTTAGGCAGGGCACAGATACGCAGTATTTT.

The rearrangement links TRBV9 to TRBJ1-1; weak D call: TRBD1 (5 bases). Germline V gene data show CDR1 as SGDLS and CDR2 as YYNGEE. The CDR3 covers 14 residues. Trimming removed 4 bases from V and 1 base from J, with 11 bases in between. CDR3 in DNA: TGTGCCAGCAGCCTAACCGGACAGAACACTGAAGCTTTCTTT. Its translation is CASSLTGQNTEAFF.

This rearrangement joins TRBV2 to TRBJ2-7, with 10 positions matching TRBD1. The CDR3 is 15 residues long. Germline assignment: CDR1 SNHLY and CDR2 FYNNEI. With V trimmed by 3 bases and J by 4 bases, 6 bases remained unmatched. The CDR3 region is CASSESVGQGYEQYF. DNA for the CDR3: TGTGCCAGCAGTGAGTCAGTGGGACAGGGGTACGAGCAGTACTTC.

The V gene is TRBV13, the J gene TRBJ2-7; 7 bases align to TRBD1. Germline V gene data show CDR1 as PRHDT and CDR2 as FYEKMQ (reference sequence). Trimming removed 5 bases from V and 5 bases from J; junction bases left unmatched: 9. CDR3 length: 14 residues. The CDR3 DNA reads TGTGCCAGCAGCCCGACAGGGATGCGCGACGAGCAGTACTTC. This gives the protein CASSPTGMRDEQYF.

J is TRBJ1-4 and V is TRBV5-4; 10 positions match TRBD1. Trimming took 7 bases from V and 7 from J; bases not matched to a gene: 10. Germline assignment: CDR1 SGHNT and CDR2 YYREEE (reference sequence). The CDR3 is made up of 15 amino acids. CDR3 sequence: CASGDIGQGGEKLFF. In DNA, the CDR3 is TGTGCCAGCGGCGACATCGGACAGGGGGGTGAAAAACTGTTTTTT. The whole variable domain, remainder taken from reference TRBV5-4 and TRBJ1-4, is ETGVTQSPTHLIKTRGQQVTLRCSSQSGHNTVSWYQQALGQGPQFIFQYYREEENGRGNFPPRFSGLQFPNYSSELNVNALELDDSALYLCASGDIGQGGEKLFFGSGTQLSVL.

Worth noting for this clone: Other nucleotide sequences in the sample specify the same CDR3. Here the CDR3 DNA reads TGTGCCTGGAGTGTACCTGGGGGGTATGGCTACACCTTC. Its protein is CAWSVPGGYGYTF. This chain connects TRBV30 to TRBJ1-2; D is possibly TRBD1 (5 bases). CDR1 is GTSNPN, CDR2 SVGIG, per germline (reference sequence). V was shortened by 0 bases and J by 5 bases, with 10 bases between the two germline ends. The CDR3 length is 13 residues.